This passage covers 14 T cell receptor beta chains from one sample sequenced in a study of blood T cell repertoires in COVID-19. Profiling relied on immunoSEQ multiplex PCR, and the TCRdb table lists in-frame clones only, not all of them. The sample holds about 140,000 clones, approximately 83% seen once. Sequencing was done on a sample of peripheral blood. The source of these receptors is an older woman with acute or convalescent COVID-19.

The chain employs TRBV6-1 and TRBJ2-7; the D is unclear. Looked up from germline, CDR1 is MNHNS and CDR2 is SASEGT. V gave up 2 bases and J gave up 0 bases, with 11 bases separating them. The CDR3 is 15 amino acids. CDR3 DNA sequence: TGTGCCAGCAGTGAACCGGGTCCCCCCTCCTACGAGCAGTACTTC. Encoded protein: CASSEPGPPSYEQYF.

The rearrangement joins TRBV6-5 to TRBJ1-4, with TRBD1 matching 10 bases. V shed 5 bases, J shed 7 bases, and the junction held 4 bases outside the gene matches. There are 14 residues in the CDR3. The germline gives CDR1 MNHEY, CDR2 SVGAGI. CDR3 amino acids: CASSTGQGIEKLFF. CDR3 DNA sequence: TGTGCCAGCAGTACGGGACAGGGGATTGAAAAACTGTTTTTT.

The V and J genes are TRBV28 and TRBJ1-2; 7 bases fit TRBD1. Per the germline V gene, CDR1 is MDHEN and CDR2 is SYDVKM. J gave up 4 bases and V 6 bases, and 17 bases lay outside the gene matches. The length of the CDR3 is 17 residues. The CDR3 nucleotides are TGTGCCAGCAGCTCGCCGGGACAGAGACTCTTAGGCTATGGCTACACCTTC. Its translation: CASSSPGQRLLGYGYTF.

The chain couples TRBV6-5 to TRBJ2-1; 12 bases agree with TRBD2. The CDR3 is 15 amino acids. The J segment lost 4 bases and the V segment lost 6 bases, leaving 4 bases of the junction unmatched. Germline V gene data show CDR1 as MNHEY and CDR2 as SVGAGI. In nucleotides, the CDR3 is TGTGCCAGCAGGGACGGACTAGCGGGGTACAATGAGCAGTTCTTC. This translates into CASRDGLAGYNEQFF.

The chain links TRBV5-1 to TRBJ1-1; D is possibly TRBD1 (5 bases). This CDR3 region has 15 residues. Per germline, CDR1 SGHRS and CDR2 YFSETQ. The V gene lost 1 base and the J gene lost 1 base, with 11 bases spanning the gap. CDR3 region: CASSLRGEANTEAFF. The CDR3 nucleotides read TGCGCCAGCAGCTTGCGAGGGGAGGCGAACACTGAAGCTTTCTTT.

The rearrangement joins TRBV28 to TRBJ2-1; 11 bases are shared with TRBD2. Germline V gene data show CDR1 as MDHEN and CDR2 as SYDVKM. The CDR3 length is 15 residues. Trimming took 10 bases from V and 4 from J; bases not matched to a gene: 9. The CDR3 region has the DNA TGTGCCACCTTAGCGGGAGGGAACTTATACAATGAGCAGTTCTTC. Translating gives CATLAGGNLYNEQFF.

The chain joins TRBV5-6 to TRBJ1-6; D might be TRBD1 (5 bases). The V gene lost 1 base and the J gene lost 11 bases, with 16 bases spanning the gap. Germline-derived CDR1 and CDR2 are SGHDT and YYEEEE. The CDR3 runs to 15 residues. The CDR3 region is CASSLRGLSRTPLHF. CDR3 coding DNA: TGTGCCAGCAGCTTGAGGGGCCTGTCTAGAACACCCCTCCACTTT.

Of note for this clone: Other DNA sequences in the same sample also yield this CDR3. V is TRBV10-3 and J is TRBJ2-7, with TRBD1 as a possible D gene (6 bases). The germline V gene has CDR1 ENHRY and CDR2 SYGVKD. The CDR3 is 12 residues long. Trimming removed 3 bases from V and 4 bases from J, with 7 bases in between. CDR3 loop: CAISEQGYEQYF. The CDR3 nucleotides read TGTGCCATCAGTGAACAGGGTTACGAGCAGTACTTC.

The genes are TRBV11-2 and TRBJ1-3; D unresolved. V lost 0 bases and J 6 bases, leaving 6 bases between the germline ends. The CDR3 is 13 residues long. Per the germline V gene, CDR1 is SGHAT and CDR2 is FQNNGV. The CDR3 spells CASSLDWANTIYF. DNA for the CDR3: TGTGCCAGCAGCTTAGATTGGGCAAACACCATATATTTT.

The chain is built from TRBV4-2 and TRBJ2-1, with 11 bases identical to TRBD2. The CDR3 is 17 amino acids. J was trimmed by 4 bases and V by 0 bases; bases with no gene match: 5. The germline gives CDR1 LGHNA, CDR2 YNFKEQ. DNA for the CDR3: TGTGCCAGCAGCCAAGATCCGACTAGCGGGGTTTACAATGAGCAGTTCTTC. Amino acid sequence: CASSQDPTSGVYNEQFF.

The chain employs TRBV10-3 and TRBJ1-2, with 9 bases that match TRBD1. The germline V gene encodes CDR1 ENHRY and CDR2 SYGVKD. With V trimmed by 8 bases and J by 0 bases, 4 bases remained unmatched. The length of the CDR3 is 14 residues. The CDR3 region has the DNA TGTGCCATCCAAGGACAGGGGACTAACTATGGCTACACCTTC. Encoded protein: CAIQGQGTNYGYTF.

The chain combines TRBV6-5 with TRBJ1-2; 7 bases line up with TRBD1. Germline loops: CDR1 MNHEY, CDR2 SVGAGI. The CDR3 contains 16 residues. The V and J ends lost 2 bases and 2 bases, in that order; junction bases with no gene match: 8. CDR3 sequence reads: CASSYAERGQNYGYTF. The DNA for the CDR3 is TGTGCCAGCAGTTACGCGGAGAGGGGACAGAACTATGGCTACACCTTC.

J is TRBJ2-4 and V is TRBV18; possible D gene TRBD1, 6 bases. Germline assignment: CDR1 KGHSH and CDR2 LQKENI. CDR3 size: 14 residues. Trimming pared 5 bases from V and 6 bases from J, leaving 14 bases between. The CDR3 DNA follows: TGTGCCAGCTCATCTTCCGGGACAAGAAACATTCAGTACTTC. It encodes CASSSSGTRNIQYF. The full variable domain, in which reference TRBV18 and TRBJ2-4 provide the parts outside the CDR3, is NAGVMQNPRHLVRRRGQEARLRCSPMKGHSHVYWYRQLPEEGLKFMVYLQKENIIDESGMPKERFSAEFPKEGPSILRIQQVVRGDSAAYFCASSSSGTRNIQYFGAGTRLSVL.

The V call is TRBV28, the J call TRBJ2-7, with 8 bases identical to TRBD1. V dropped 6 bases and J dropped 6; count of bases not matched to a gene: 16. Per germline, CDR1 MDHEN and CDR2 SYDVKM. This CDR3 has 16 amino acids. The CDR3 sequence is CASREVIGQGYPEQYF. The CDR3 DNA reads as TGTGCCAGCAGGGAGGTTATCGGACAGGGTTACCCCGAGCAGTACTTC. Drawing the rest from reference TRBV28 and TRBJ2-7, the complete variable domain is DVKVTQSSRYLVKRTGEKVFLECVQDMDHENMFWYRQDPGLGLRLIYFSYDVKMKEKGDIPEGYSVSREKKERFSLILESASTNQTSMYLCASREVIGQGYPEQYFGPGTRLTVT.